The source of this T cell receptor beta chain is a study of a mutant IDH1 vaccine in newly diagnosed glioma. Time point meaning: week 11, during vaccination. One vaccine dose held 300 ug of mutant IDH1 20-mer peptide and came with topical imiquimod. Remarks on this clone: The antigen is not known.

The CDR3 runs 13 residues. CDR1 is SGHDT, CDR2 YYEEEE, per germline. Repertoires were generated with immunoSEQ multiplex PCR, while TCRdb's copy carries only in-frame clones and drops some. The sample consists of over 95,000 clones, 90% of them appearing once. Sequenced material: PBMCs, taken from a glioma patient whose treatment included an IDH1 peptide vaccine. The receptor was isolated from a woman between 45 and 65 years old with glioma. This chain links TRBV5-6 with TRBJ2-5, with 8 positions matching TRBD1. TRBJ2-7 matches the DNA end more closely, so the J call is doubtful. The CDR3 nucleotides read TGTGCCAGCAGCCGACAGGGGCTGGGCGAGCAGTACTTC. Translating gives CASSRQGLGEQYF.